One sample yielded the 23 T cell receptor beta chains listed below, sequenced in a study of OX40 agonist ivuxolimab in advanced cancers. Profiled with immunoSEQ multiplex PCR; TCRdb holds only in-frame clones, not every one. This table has fewer than 70,000 clones, around 88% appearing once. The specimen comprised CD4+ or CD8+ T cells sorted from blood, sampled in a trial of the OX40 agonist ivuxolimab. The receptors stem from an adult with an advanced solid tumor such as melanoma, head and neck, liver or kidney cancer.

The rearrangement uses TRBV4-1 and TRBJ2-5, with 10 positions matching TRBD2. Per germline, CDR1 MGHRA and CDR2 YSYEKL. The CDR3 is made up of 15 amino acids. Trimming at V came to 1 base and at J to 9 bases, leaving 8 bases not matched to a gene. Here the CDR3 reads CASSQVDSGRAAQYF. The CDR3 DNA reads TGCGCCAGCAGCCAAGTAGACAGCGGGAGGGCGGCCCAGTACTTC.

V is TRBV2 and J is TRBJ2-5; D gene uncertain. Trimming cost V 4 bases and J 2 bases, with 8 bases left between them. This CDR3 spans 13 amino acids. CDR1 is SNHLY, CDR2 FYNNEI, per germline. CDR3 amino acids: CASSVEFQETQYF. The CDR3, as DNA: TGTGCCAGCAGTGTCGAATTTCAAGAGACCCAGTACTTC.

CDR3 DNA: TGTGCCAGCAGTGAGCGGAGGTATGAAAAACTGTTTTTT. It specifies CASSERRYEKLFF. The chain is built from TRBV6-1 and TRBJ1-4, with no clear D. V gave up 3 bases and J gave up 6 bases, with 8 bases separating them. Germline V gene lookup returns CDR1 MNHNS and CDR2 SASEGT. The CDR3 loop spans 13 amino acids.

This sequence joins TRBV5-1 and TRBJ2-2; TRBD1 aligns across 7 bases. CDR1 and CDR2 from the germline V gene are SGHRS and YFSETQ. After removal of 0 bases from V and 5 bases from J, the junction contained 4 bases not matched to a gene. CDR3 length equals 15 residues. CDR3 nucleotide sequence: TGCGCCAGCAGCTTGGAAGGGGGCCGGACCGGGGAGCTGTTTTTT. Amino acids: CASSLEGGRTGELFF. The variable domain in full, completed from reference TRBV5-1 and TRBJ2-2, reads KAGVTQTPRYLIKTRGQQVTLSCSPISGHRSVSWYQQTPGQGLQFLFEYFSETQRNKGNFPGRFSGRQFSNSRSEMNVSTLELGDSALYLCASSLEGGRTGELFFGEGSRLTVL.

The chain links TRBV5-4 to TRBJ1-2, with D unresolved. The germline V gene has CDR1 SGHNT and CDR2 YYREEE (reference sequence). Trimming removed 4 bases from V and 1 base from J, with 17 bases in between. The CDR3 has 16 amino acids. This chain's CDR3 is CASSPGSWRSNYGYTF. Written as DNA, the CDR3 is TGTGCCAGCAGCCCTGGGTCATGGAGGAGTAACTATGGCTACACCTTC.

The chain couples TRBV2 to TRBJ1-1; D remains unclear. Germline V CDR1 and CDR2: SNHLY, FYNNEI. Trimming took off 6 bases at V and 0 bases at J, with 11 bases between the two ends. The CDR3 covers 14 residues. The CDR3: CASRLQALNTEAFF. As DNA, the CDR3 is TGTGCCAGCAGACTACAAGCGCTGAACACTGAAGCTTTCTTT. Complete variable domain (other parts from reference TRBV2 and TRBJ1-1): EPEVTQTPSHQVTQMGQEVILRCVPISNHLYFYWYRQILGQKVEFLVSFYNNEISEKSEIFDDQFSVERPDGSNFTLKIRSTKLEDSAMYFCASRLQALNTEAFFGQGTRLTVV.

The V gene is TRBV9, the J gene TRBJ2-1; D not certain. V shed 0 bases and J shed 5 bases, with 6 bases lying between them. Germline V gene lookup returns CDR1 SGDLS and CDR2 YYNGEE. The CDR3 has 13 amino acids. CDR3 coding DNA: TGTGCCAGCAGCGTAGGGCTCGACAATGAGCAGTTCTTC. The encoded protein is CASSVGLDNEQFF.

This CDR3 is CATEPYGAFYEQYF. For the CDR3, the DNA is TGTGCCACTGAACCGTACGGGGCCTTTTACGAGCAGTACTTC. The V gene is TRBV28, the J gene TRBJ2-7; D is perhaps TRBD1 or TRBD2 (5 bases each). Deletions cut 10 bases from V and 4 bases from J, with 20 bases between. Germline CDR1 and CDR2: MDHEN and SYDVKM. The CDR3 is made up of 14 amino acids.

The rearrangement uses TRBV9 and TRBJ1-3; TRBD1 might be the D (5 bases). Germline CDR1 and CDR2: SGDLS and YYNGEE. Trimming took 0 bases from V and 0 from J, leaving 10 bases between them. This CDR3 has 16 amino acids. CDR3 protein: CASSVVPGVSGNTIYF. CDR3 DNA: TGTGCCAGCAGCGTAGTTCCGGGGGTCTCTGGAAACACCATATATTTT. Combining the CDR3 with reference TRBV9 and TRBJ1-3 gives the whole variable domain DSGVTQTPKHLITATGQRVTLRCSPRSGDLSVYWYQQSLDQGLQFLIQYYNGEERAKGNILERFSAQQFPDLHSELNLSSLELGDSALYFCASSVVPGVSGNTIYFGEGSWLTVV.

The rearrangement links TRBV19 to TRBJ1-4; D ambiguous. CDR1 is LNHDA, CDR2 SQIVND, per germline (reference sequence). The CDR3 contains 14 residues. Trimming took 5 bases from V and 0 from J, leaving 7 bases between them. The CDR3 DNA reads as TGTGCCAGTAGTTTACTTGCAACTAATGAAAAACTGTTTTTT. Encoded protein: CASSLLATNEKLFF.

This chain uses TRBV4-1 with TRBJ2-7; D perhaps matches TRBD1 (5 bases). The V and J ends lost 0 bases and 0 bases respectively, with 6 bases between them. Per germline, CDR1 MGHRA and CDR2 YSYEKL. The CDR3 is 14 residues long. The CDR3 protein is CASSQDQGSYEQYF. The CDR3 nucleotides are TGCGCCAGCAGCCAAGATCAGGGCTCCTACGAGCAGTACTTC.

The rearrangement links TRBV2 to TRBJ2-7, with D hard to call. The CDR3 covers 12 residues. The V gene lost 7 bases and the J gene lost 1 base, with 8 bases spanning the gap. From germline, CDR1 is SNHLY and CDR2 FYNNEI. For the CDR3, the DNA is TGTGCCAGCACACTCACGTCCTACGAGCAGTACTTC. The encoded protein is CASTLTSYEQYF.

This clone has more than one count but fewer than ten. The genes are TRBV4-1 and TRBJ2-3; D uncertain. V lost 3 bases and J lost 0, with 10 bases in between. This CDR3 comprises 15 residues. Germline CDR1 and CDR2: MGHRA and YSYEKL. CDR3 bases: TGCGCCAGCAGCCAGCAAAGGGCGAGCACAGATACGCAGTATTTT. This gives the protein CASSQQRASTDTQYF.

CDR3 in amino acids: CASSLGRDRVNSGANVLTF. The CDR3 DNA follows: TGTGCCAGCAGTTTAGGAAGGGACAGGGTGAACTCTGGGGCCAACGTCCTGACTTTC. The J gene is TRBJ2-6, the V gene TRBV28; 9 positions agree with TRBD1. J was trimmed by 0 bases and V by 2 bases; bases with no gene match: 8. Germline V gives CDR1 MDHEN, CDR2 SYDVKM. The CDR3 has 19 residues.

The gene calls are TRBV7-8 and TRBJ1-1; D ambiguous. Germline V gives CDR1 SGHVS, CDR2 FQNEAQ. V lost 2 bases and J lost 0, with 7 bases in between. The CDR3 totals 14 residues. CDR3 in DNA: TGTGCCAGCAGCTTATCAGAGTTGAACACTGAAGCTTTCTTT. Translation: CASSLSELNTEAFF.

The chain is built from TRBV5-1 and TRBJ2-7, with 9 nucleotides matching TRBD2. Losses at the gene ends were 0 bases for V and 7 bases for J; bases not matched to a gene: 5. The CDR3 length is 14 residues. CDR1 and CDR2 (germline): SGHRS, YFSETQ. DNA for the CDR3: TGCGCCAGCAGCTTGGGTAGCGGGAGAGGAGAGCAGTACTTC. Translated, it gives CASSLGSGRGEQYF. Looking up the rest from reference TRBV5-1 and TRBJ2-7 gives the full variable domain: KAGVTQTPRYLIKTRGQQVTLSCSPISGHRSVSWYQQTPGQGLQFLFEYFSETQRNKGNFPGRFSGRQFSNSRSEMNVSTLELGDSALYLCASSLGSGRGEQYFGPGTRLTVT.

The chain couples TRBV7-9 to TRBJ2-2, with 12 bases fitting TRBD2. V lost 6 bases, J lost 2 bases, and 7 bases stayed unmatched. The CDR3 totals 17 residues. Germline V CDR1 and CDR2: SEHNR, FQNEAQ (reference sequence). CDR3: CASSSRLAGENTGELFF. In DNA, the CDR3 is TGTGCCAGCAGTTCTCGACTAGCGGGAGAAAACACCGGGGAGCTGTTTTTT.

The chain has TRBV19 and TRBJ2-1, with 8 nucleotides matching TRBD2. Germline CDR1 LNHDA, CDR2 SQIVND (reference sequence). V lost 0 bases, J lost 0 bases, and 4 bases stayed unmatched. The CDR3 runs 17 residues. CDR3 sequence (DNA): TGTGCCAGTAGTATAGATCCACTAGCGGCCTCCTACAATGAGCAGTTCTTC. It specifies CASSIDPLAASYNEQFF.

The chain links TRBV28 to TRBJ2-7, with D hard to call. The CDR3 is made up of 12 amino acids. Per the germline V gene, CDR1 is MDHEN and CDR2 is SYDVKM. The V and J ends lost 4 bases and 4 bases respectively, with 8 bases between them. Here the CDR3 reads CASSSQIYEQYF. The DNA of the CDR3 is TGTGCCAGCAGTTCACAAATTTACGAGCAGTACTTC.

Here the CDR3 DNA reads TGTGCCAGCAGCCCCAGGGTAGGGGGCTCCTACAATGAGCAGTTCTTC. Protein product: CASSPRVGGSYNEQFF. The chain combines TRBV9 with TRBJ2-1; a weak D match, TRBD1 (6 bases). Trimming shortened V by 4 bases and J by 0 bases, and 14 bases separated the two germline ends. This CDR3 spans 16 amino acids. Germline CDR1 is SGDLS and CDR2 is YYNGEE. Supplemented by reference TRBV9 and TRBJ2-1, the full variable domain reads DSGVTQTPKHLITATGQRVTLRCSPRSGDLSVYWYQQSLDQGLQFLIQYYNGEERAKGNILERFSAQQFPDLHSELNLSSLELGDSALYFCASSPRVGGSYNEQFFGPGTRLTVL.

The sample holds a few counts of this clone. The chain has TRBV11-1 and TRBJ2-6, with TRBD1 matching over 8 bases. The CDR3 is made up of 18 amino acids. The V gene end was trimmed by 6 bases and the J gene end by 0 bases; junction bases not matched to a gene: 10. From germline, CDR1 is SGHAT and CDR2 FQDESV (reference sequence). CDR3 amino acids: CASSFGTGHSSGANVLTF. The CDR3 DNA follows: TGTGCCAGCAGTTTTGGGACAGGACACTCCTCTGGGGCCAACGTCCTGACTTTC.

This sequence joins TRBV5-1 and TRBJ2-1; TRBD1 agrees at 10 bases. The CDR3 is made up of 13 amino acids. Germline assignment: CDR1 SGHRS and CDR2 YFSETQ. V gave up 4 bases and J gave up 8 bases; unmatched junction bases: 3. Here the CDR3 reads CASSRQGADEQFF. In DNA form, the CDR3 reads TGCGCCAGCAGCAGACAGGGGGCCGATGAGCAGTTCTTC.

V is TRBV29-1 and J is TRBJ2-7; D possibly matches TRBD1 or TRBD2 (6 bases each). The V gene's germline CDR1 is SQVTM and CDR2 ANQGSEA. V was cut by 5 bases and J by 6 bases, with 11 bases left in between. The CDR3 sequence is 11 residues long. The CDR3 bases are TGCAGCGTTCGGACAGCGGGCGAGCAGTACTTC. It specifies CSVRTAGEQYF.